A selection of T cell receptor beta chains follows, all from one sample in a study of metastatic and nonmetastatic thyroid tumors. From the PCR reads, TCRdb re-called clones with MiXCR. The repertoire holds some 40,000 clones, with about 24% as singletons. Sequences were obtained from tumor tissue. All receptors come from a female donor with papillary thyroid cancer or a benign thyroid nodule (not recorded which). Some clones in this sample may be carry-over from other donors' samples. CDR3s leave out the opening cysteine and the closing phenylalanine or tryptophan. Clone size is given for some rows only: seen once, a few or many times, or a class if the clone is expanded.

>TRBV19|many
ASSIQDYNSPLH
>TRBV28|many
ASSLRVRANTGELF
>TRBV3-1|-
ASSQADITQY
>TRBV15|few
ATSRDRNGANTGELF
>TRBV18|many
ASSALAGREETQY
>TRBV13|many
ASSLGAYEQY
>TRBV2|-
ASSEYIGQVNTEAF
>TRBV6-1|-
ASTPRVVYSNQPQH
>TRBV6-6|few
AISYGQVGSYEQY
>TRBV5-1|-
ASSLDRGRDGYT
>TRBV6-2/TRBV6-3|few
ASSYRMGRADTQY
>TRBV2|many
ASATGLEGYT
>TRBV29-1|-
SVGGGVDTEAF
>TRBV7-8|-
ASSLRASGFNTGELF
>TRBV2|many
ASSVLWGGFGNEQF
>TRBV20-1|-
SARATSGTDTQY
>TRBV6-1|many
ASMERGRGRWSYGYT
>TRBV6-1|-
AGATRGNSPLH
>TRBV12-5|many
GGGQGDADTQY
>TRBV13|few
ASSHGLAGVWEQY
>TRBV6-1|-
ASRVTGGYEQY
>TRBV24-1|-
ATSDSWDQPQH
>TRBV7-2|many
ASSPDSMNTEAF
>TRBV28|few
ASSLPRDTGELF
>TRBV3-1|many
ASSQLAGEGNGELF
>TRBV6-2/TRBV6-3|many
ASSYVGARNYGYT
>TRBV5-1|-
ASSRQTFYNSPLH
>TRBV6-2/TRBV6-3|few
ASSSLTGANVLT
>TRBV24-1|few
ATSDFGISYGYT
>TRBV19|-
ASSMLDSPLH
>TRBV4-1|-
ASSQAETDNTGELF
>TRBV5-4|many
ASSLERAGAFGGYT
>TRBV6-1|-
ASPDAHNEQF